These T cell receptor beta chains were read from a single sample in a study of shared clonotypes between healthy human individuals. Generated by immunoSEQ multiplex PCR, the TCRdb table keeps only in-frame clones and is missing some. The profile shows roughly 700,000 clones, about 74% of them singletons. The sequencing sample was made of memory CD4+ T cells sorted from blood. The receptor set was obtained from a woman in her 30s in good health. Both conserved end residues are part of each CDR3. A D gene is named only where the DNA matches it firmly. A row's size may be missing; if present it is once, few, many or a size class.

abundance | d_gene | j_gene | v_gene | CDR3nt | CDR3aa
NA | NA | TRBJ2-3 | TRBV18 | TGTGCCAGCTCACCGATCTATAACATAGATACGCAGTATTTT | CASSPIYNIDTQYF
NA | NA | TRBJ1-5 | TRBV19 | TGTGCCAGTAGTATAGAGGGCAGATTAAGGGGGCAGCCCCAGCATTTT | CASSIEGRLRGQPQHF
once | TRBD2 | TRBJ2-3 | TRBV4-2 | TGTGCCAGCAGCCAAGCCGTAGGGGAGCGGGAGAACACGCAGTATTTT | CASSQAVGERENTQYF
NA | NA | TRBJ1-1 | TRBV10-3 | TGTGCCATCAGTGAGTCGGGTAGGACCACTGAAGCTTTCTTT | CAISESGRTTEAFF
NA | TRBD1 | TRBJ1-4 | TRBV7-8 | TGTGCCAGCAGCCACGACAGGGTTTTGGATGAAAAACTGTTTTTT | CASSHDRVLDEKLFF
once | TRBD2 | TRBJ2-7 | TRBV7-8 | TGTGCCAGCATCCTTCTTGGACTAGGGGAAGGCGAGCAGTACTTC | CASILLGLGEGEQYF
once | TRBD1 | TRBJ1-2 | TRBV7-6 | TGTGCCAGCAGCAAGACAGGGGATCTGGGAGGCTACACCTTC | CASSKTGDLGGYTF
NA | NA | TRBJ2-3 | TRBV4-1 | TGCGCCAGCAGCCAAGATGTAACGCGACCGGGACAAAGAGATGGCACAGATACGCAGTATTTT | CASSQDVTRPGQRDGTDTQYF
NA | NA | TRBJ2-1 | TRBV11-2 | TGTGCCAGCAGCTCCCAACAGGGAGGTGAGCAGTTCTTC | CASSSQQGGEQFF
NA | NA | TRBJ2-3 | TRBV25-1 | TGTGCCAGCAGTGAATCGGACCCCACAGATACGCAGTATTTT | CASSESDPTDTQYF
NA | NA | TRBJ2-7 | TRBV28 | TGTGCCAGCACCACCGTGGGCACAGCGGGTGTCGAGCAGTACTTC | CASTTVGTAGVEQYF